One and the same sample provided the 32 T cell receptor beta chains below, sequenced in a study of vaccination and CD4 T cells after COVID-19. Their antigens are not known. Sequencing of the DNA from cultured CD4+ T cells was carried out with the Oncomine TCR Beta short-read assay. TCRdb independently ran MiXCR on the PCR reads; one entry per CDR3 protein. The repertoire consists of thousands of distinct CDR3 sequences, with 31% occurring once and the leading ten covering approximately 39%. Specified treatment: roughly 11-day PBMC culture with coronavirus spike peptide pools or control peptides (ViraFEST assay). It was before the COVID-19 pandemic (2011-2018) that the unexposed donor's CD4+ T cells were collected. Material: CD4+ T cells from blood, cultured in vitro. The receptors shown here come from a human donor in good health.

This clonotype is medium-sized (0.01 to 0.1%) within its sample. The J gene is TRBJ1-1, the V gene TRBV2; D unresolved. Trimming shortened V by 7 bases and J by 6 bases, and 9 bases separated the two germline ends. The CDR3 is made up of 11 amino acids. Germline CDR1 SNHLY, CDR2 FYNNEI. This chain's CDR3 is CASTTSAEAFF. The CDR3 coding sequence is TGTGCCAGCACTACCAGCGCTGAAGCTTTCTTT.

The genes are TRBV27 and TRBJ1-5; the D is unclear. Trimming took off 3 bases at V and 4 bases at J, with 10 bases between the two ends. The CDR3 covers 14 residues. Germline V lookup: CDR1 MNHEY, CDR2 SMNVEV (reference sequence). Here the CDR3 DNA reads TGTGCCAGCAGTTTTGCTTCGAAGAATCAGCCCCAGCATTTT. This translates into CASSFASKNQPQHF.

This chain connects TRBV12-5 to TRBJ1-5; TRBD1 might be the D (6 bases). The germline CDR1 and CDR2 sequences are LGHNT and FRNRAP. The CDR3 runs 13 residues. Trimming took 7 bases from V and 4 from J, leaving 11 bases between them. CDR3: CASAADRNQPQHF. The CDR3 nucleotides read TGTGCTAGTGCCGCTGACAGGAATCAGCCCCAGCATTTT.

This clonotype was detected a few times. The chain links TRBV27 to TRBJ2-7; possible D gene TRBD2, 5 bases. Trimming took off 6 bases at V and 0 bases at J, with 9 bases between the two ends. The CDR3 runs to 13 residues. Germline CDR1 MNHEY, CDR2 SMNVEV (reference sequence). The CDR3: CASSPGVSYEQYF. The CDR3, as DNA: TGTGCCAGCAGCCCCGGGGTCTCCTACGAGCAGTACTTC.

This clonotype was seen a handful of times. The genes are TRBV6-1 and TRBJ2-1; no reliable D call. The CDR3 contains 11 residues. Germline CDR1 reads MNHNS; CDR2 reads SASEGT. V was cut by 5 bases and J by 5 bases, with 4 bases left in between. The CDR3 reads CASSHNNEQFF. The DNA of the CDR3 is TGTGCCAGCAGTCATAACAATGAGCAGTTCTTC.

This clonotype has a handful of counts. The chain combines TRBV6-2 or TRBV6-3 with TRBJ2-3, with 10 bases lining up with TRBD2. The CDR3 runs 14 residues. Germline-derived CDR1 and CDR2 are MNHEY and SVGEGT. Trimming cost V 2 bases and J 4 bases; bases outside gene matches: 0. The DNA for the CDR3 is TGTGCCAGCAGTTACGGGACTAGCGCAGATACGCAGTATTTT. Protein: CASSYGTSADTQYF.

This clonotype was observed a few times. The chain combines TRBV30 with TRBJ1-1; tentatively, D is TRBD1 (5 bases). The germline V gene has CDR1 GTSNPN and CDR2 SVGIG (reference sequence). Trimming pared 1 base from V and 4 bases from J, leaving 10 bases between. CDR3 size: 13 residues. CDR3 amino acids: CAWSGDPLTEAFF. The CDR3 region has the DNA TGTGCCTGGAGTGGGGACCCCCTCACTGAAGCTTTCTTT.

This clonotype has only a few counts. The rearrangement uses TRBV7-2 and TRBJ1-5; 7 nucleotides match TRBD1. This CDR3 has 15 residues. CDR1 is SGHTA and CDR2 is FQGNSA in the germline V gene. Trimming cost V 2 bases and J 5 bases; bases outside gene matches: 6. The CDR3 protein is CASSLRWQGDQPQHF. As DNA, the CDR3 is TGTGCCAGCAGCTTAAGATGGCAGGGGGATCAGCCCCAGCATTTT.

The chain uses TRBV29-1 and TRBJ1-1; D not resolved. Per the germline V gene, CDR1 is SQVTM and CDR2 is ANQGSEA. V was shortened by 8 bases and J by 4 bases, with 17 bases between the two germline ends. The CDR3 spans 13 residues. Written as DNA, the CDR3 is TGCAGCCCGTCGAACCCCTTACGCACTGAAGCTTTCTTT. This sequence encodes CSPSNPLRTEAFF.

This clonotype appeared once. The chain employs TRBV20-1 and TRBJ2-3; D perhaps matches TRBD2 (6 bases). Germline lookup yields CDR1 DFQATT and CDR2 SNEGSKA (reference sequence). V was shortened by 5 bases and J by 10 bases, with 22 bases between the two germline ends. The CDR3 is 14 amino acids. CDR3 sequence: CSAAGLSGSGAQYF. Here the CDR3 DNA reads TGCAGTGCTGCCGGACTTAGCGGAAGTGGAGCGCAGTATTTT.

By sample share, this clonotype is medium-sized. The gene calls are TRBV15 and TRBJ1-2; D not certain. The germline V and J ends were trimmed by 0 bases and 3 bases, with 8 bases remaining between them. Germline CDR1 LNHNV, CDR2 YYDKDF (reference sequence). The CDR3 consists of 14 residues. DNA for the CDR3: TGTGCCACCAGCAGAGATTGGGTCTACTATGGCTACACCTTC. Translated, it gives CATSRDWVYYGYTF.

This clonotype has more than one count but fewer than ten. The J gene is TRBJ1-1, the V gene TRBV6-1, with 7 bases lining up with TRBD1. The germline V gene has CDR1 MNHNS and CDR2 SASEGT. J lost 11 bases, V lost 6 bases, and 9 bases had no gene match. CDR3 length: 12 amino acids. The CDR3 loop reads CASSQDRVRAFF. The CDR3 nucleotides are TGTGCCAGCAGCCAAGACAGGGTCCGGGCTTTCTTT.

The chain carries TRBV19 and TRBJ1-5, with TRBD1 matching over 9 bases. CDR1 and CDR2 from the germline V gene are LNHDA and SQIVND (reference sequence). The CDR3 covers 16 residues. J gave up 4 bases and V 3 bases, and 7 bases lay outside the gene matches. CDR3 nucleotides: TGTGCCAGTAGTATGAAACAGGGGGCCTGGAATCAGCCCCAGCATTTT. The encoded protein is CASSMKQGAWNQPQHF.

This clonotype occurred a few times. This chain connects TRBV7-8 to TRBJ1-2; TRBD1 is a possible D gene (5 bases). V shed 2 bases and J shed 6 bases, with 10 bases lying between them. CDR1 SGHVS and CDR2 FQNEAQ come from the germline V gene. The length of the CDR3 is 13 residues. This CDR3 reads CASSLSSGNGYTF. The CDR3 DNA is TGTGCCAGCAGCTTATCATCAGGGAATGGCTACACCTTC.

V is TRBV7-8 and J is TRBJ2-7; D unresolved. V lost 1 base to trimming and J lost 5 bases, with 12 bases between them. Germline CDR1 reads SGHVS; CDR2 reads FQNEAQ. CDR3 length: 14 amino acids. The CDR3 loop reads CASSLGPPGNEQYF. CDR3 nucleotide sequence: TGTGCCAGCAGCTTAGGACCCCCAGGCAACGAGCAGTACTTC.

This clonotype was found a few times. The chain combines TRBV27 with TRBJ2-3; no definite D call. V was pared by 4 bases and J by 0 bases, with 8 bases between. CDR1 MNHEY and CDR2 SMNVEV come from the germline V gene (reference sequence). CDR3 length equals 14 residues. CDR3 loop: CASSSHPSTDTQYF. As DNA, the CDR3 is TGTGCCAGCAGTTCCCACCCCAGCACAGATACGCAGTATTTT.

This clonotype was observed a few times. This CDR3 is CASSEDSNEQFF. The DNA of the CDR3 is TGTGCCAGCAGTGAGGACAGCAATGAGCAGTTCTTC. The rearrangement uses TRBV2 and TRBJ2-1, with D possibly TRBD1 on 6 matching bases. The CDR3 runs 12 residues. Trimming removed 3 bases from V and 6 bases from J, with 6 bases in between. Germline values: CDR1 SNHLY, CDR2 FYNNEI.

This chain connects TRBV20-1 to TRBJ1-1; weak D call: TRBD1 (6 bases). The CDR3 runs 20 residues. Trimming took 4 bases from V and 3 from J, leaving 33 bases between them. Germline assignment: CDR1 DFQATT and CDR2 SNEGSKA (reference sequence). The CDR3 spells CSAKPSLIPAPTGHHTEAFF. CDR3 nucleotide sequence: TGCAGTGCTAAACCAAGCCTGATTCCGGCCCCGACAGGACACCACACTGAAGCTTTCTTT.

This sequence joins TRBV5-1 and TRBJ1-2; D is undetermined. The CDR3 extends over 13 amino acids. The V gene lost 2 bases and the J gene lost 0 bases, with 5 bases spanning the gap. The germline CDR1 and CDR2 sequences are SGHRS and YFSETQ. In DNA form, the CDR3 reads TGCGCCAGCAGCTTATCAGCTAACTATGGCTACACCTTC. Encoded protein: CASSLSANYGYTF.

The gene calls are TRBV29-1 and TRBJ2-1; D gene unclear. This CDR3 has 11 amino acids. V lost 4 bases, J lost 8 bases, and 9 bases lay in between. Germline-derived CDR1 and CDR2 are SQVTM and ANQGSEA. The CDR3 coding sequence is TGCAGCGTTGCGAGTGGGTATGAGCAGTTCTTC. This encodes CSVASGYEQFF.

The chain links TRBV5-1 to TRBJ2-7, with 8 bases identical to TRBD2. The J segment lost 1 base and the V segment lost 0 bases, leaving 6 bases of the junction unmatched. Germline V CDR1 and CDR2: SGHRS, YFSETQ. The CDR3 is 16 amino acids. DNA for the CDR3: TGCGCCAGCAGCTTGGCTGTGGCGGGGGGTTCCTACGAGCAGTACTTC. It translates to CASSLAVAGGSYEQYF. Full variable domain (missing parts from reference TRBV5-1 and TRBJ2-7): KAGVTQTPRYLIKTRGQQVTLSCSPISGHRSVSWYQQTPGQGLQFLFEYFSETQRNKGNFPGRFSGRQFSNSRSEMNVSTLELGDSALYLCASSLAVAGGSYEQYFGPGTRLTVT.

The J gene is TRBJ2-7, the V gene TRBV20-1; D possibly corresponds to TRBD1 (5 bases). Germline V lookup: CDR1 DFQATT, CDR2 SNEGSKA (reference sequence). V shed 4 bases and J shed 1 base, with 14 bases lying between them. The CDR3 consists of 14 residues. CDR3 amino acids: CSATRPDSSYEQYF. The CDR3 nucleotides read TGCAGTGCTACACGACCCGACAGTTCCTACGAGCAGTACTTC.

In its sample, this clonotype was seen a few times. This chain uses TRBV11-2 with TRBJ1-1, with 7 bases aligning to TRBD1. The junction had 7 bases not matched to a gene; V was cut back by 7 bases and J by 2 bases. The CDR3 runs 14 residues. Germline V CDR1 and CDR2: SGHAT, FQNNGV. This CDR3 reads CASTEGQTNTEAFF. The CDR3 bases are TGTGCCAGCACCGAGGGACAGACCAACACTGAAGCTTTCTTT.

This clonotype is classed as medium-sized. This chain connects TRBV6-1 to TRBJ1-1; tentatively, D is TRBD1 (5 bases). The CDR3 consists of 13 residues. Germline-derived CDR1 and CDR2 are MNHNS and SASEGT. Trimming cost V 6 bases and J 1 base, with 9 bases left between them. The CDR3 DNA reads TGTGCCAGCAGCTCAACAGGGAACACTGAAGCTTTCTTT. Protein product: CASSSTGNTEAFF.

This clonotype appeared a few times. The genes are TRBV2 and TRBJ2-5; tentative D call: TRBD1 (6 bases). Between the trimmed V and J ends, which lost 4 bases and 5 bases, there was a span of 14 bases. Germline-derived CDR1 and CDR2 are SNHLY and FYNNEI. The CDR3 consists of 14 residues. The CDR3 loop is CASSVQGIGETQYF. CDR3 DNA: TGTGCCAGCAGTGTTCAGGGGATTGGCGAGACCCAGTACTTC.

The chain combines TRBV20-1 with TRBJ1-1, with TRBD1 as a possible D gene (6 bases). V lost 3 bases, J lost 1 base, and 12 bases lay in between. The CDR3 spans 14 residues. Germline CDR1 DFQATT, CDR2 SNEGSKA (reference sequence). CDR3 nucleotide sequence: TGCAGTGCTAGGGAGGGGGGCTGGAACACTGAAGCTTTCTTT. It translates to CSAREGGWNTEAFF.

This clonotype has only a few counts. CDR3 in DNA: TGTGCCAGCAGCTCTCGGGTAGACTCACCCCTCCACTTT. It is translated as CASSSRVDSPLHF. The rearrangement uses TRBV7-9 and TRBJ1-6; D unclear. CDR1 is SEHNR and CDR2 is FQNEAQ in the germline V gene (reference sequence). V lost 4 bases, J lost 10 bases, and 11 bases lay in between. This CDR3 is built from 13 residues. The full variable domain, its missing parts supplied by reference TRBV7-9 and TRBJ1-6, is DTGVSQNPRHKITKRGQNVTFRCDPISEHNRLYWYRQTLGQGPEFLTYFQNEAQLEKSRLLSDRFSAERPKGSFSTLEIQRTEQGDSAMYLCASSSRVDSPLHFGNGTRLTVT.

This clonotype was seen only a few times. The J gene is TRBJ2-5, the V gene TRBV25-1; the D gene is possibly TRBD1 (7 bases). The CDR3 runs 14 residues. Germline V gives CDR1 MGHDK, CDR2 SYGVNS. V lost 5 bases, J lost 2 bases, and 12 bases lay in between. The CDR3 nucleotides read TGTGCCAGCAGTCGCGGGACAGTTCAAGAGACCCAGTACTTC. This encodes CASSRGTVQETQYF.

The chain links TRBV6-1 to TRBJ1-2; D not certain. This CDR3 region has 11 residues. Germline values: CDR1 MNHNS, CDR2 SASEGT. Trimming removed 11 bases from V and 8 bases from J, with 15 bases in between. CDR3 DNA sequence: TGTGCCCTCGGAAAGGATGCGGGCTACACCTTC. This codes for CALGKDAGYTF.

The chain employs TRBV30 and TRBJ1-5; D gene uncertain. The CDR3 has 12 amino acids. Trimming stripped 1 base from V and 4 bases from J, with 5 bases between. Germline CDR1 reads GTSNPN; CDR2 reads SVGIG (reference sequence). As DNA, the CDR3 is TGTGCCTGGAGTGGGCAGAATCAGCCCCAGCATTTT. This gives the protein CAWSGQNQPQHF.

This sequence joins TRBV5-1 and TRBJ1-6; 9 bases are a match to TRBD1. Looked up from germline, CDR1 is SGHRS and CDR2 is YFSETQ. This CDR3 contains 14 residues. V lost 5 bases and J lost 8; bases outside the gene matches: 5. DNA for the CDR3: TGCGCCAGCAGATCGGGACAGGGAGATTCACCCCTCCACTTT. This gives the protein CASRSGQGDSPLHF.

CDR3 nucleotides: TGTGCCAGTAGTATAGGACAGGGCGAGCAGTACTTC. This sequence encodes CASSIGQGEQYF. The chain uses TRBV19 and TRBJ2-7, with 7 bases identical to TRBD1. CDR3 length: 12 amino acids. The germline V gene encodes CDR1 LNHDA and CDR2 SQIVND (reference sequence). After removal of 1 base from V and 6 bases from J, the junction contained 0 bases not matched to a gene.